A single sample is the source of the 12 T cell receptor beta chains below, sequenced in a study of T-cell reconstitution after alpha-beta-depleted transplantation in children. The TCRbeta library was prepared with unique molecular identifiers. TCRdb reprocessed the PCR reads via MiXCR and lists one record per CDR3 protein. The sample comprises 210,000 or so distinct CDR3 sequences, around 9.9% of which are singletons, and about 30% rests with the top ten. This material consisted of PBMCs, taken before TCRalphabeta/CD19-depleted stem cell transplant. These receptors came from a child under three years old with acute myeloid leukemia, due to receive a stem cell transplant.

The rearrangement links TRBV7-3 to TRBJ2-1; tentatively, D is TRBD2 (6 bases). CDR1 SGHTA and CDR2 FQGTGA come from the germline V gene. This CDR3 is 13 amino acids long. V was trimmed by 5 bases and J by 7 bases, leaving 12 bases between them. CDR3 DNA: TGTGCCAGCAGCCTAGGGACTCTGAATGAGCAGTTCTTC. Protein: CASSLGTLNEQFF.

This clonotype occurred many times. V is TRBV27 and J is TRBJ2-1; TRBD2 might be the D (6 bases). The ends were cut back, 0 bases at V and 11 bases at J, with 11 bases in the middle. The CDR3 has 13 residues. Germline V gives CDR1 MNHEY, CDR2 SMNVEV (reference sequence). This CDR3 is CASSLSSLAQQFF. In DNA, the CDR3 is TGTGCCAGCAGTTTATCCTCCCTAGCGCAGCAGTTCTTC.

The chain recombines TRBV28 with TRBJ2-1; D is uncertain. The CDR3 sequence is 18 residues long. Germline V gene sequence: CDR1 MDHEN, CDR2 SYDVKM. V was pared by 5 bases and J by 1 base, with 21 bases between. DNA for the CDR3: TGTGCCAGCAGTCCATCGCCCTCAAGAAGTCGTTCCTACAATGAGCAGTTCTTC. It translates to CASSPSPSRSRSYNEQFF.

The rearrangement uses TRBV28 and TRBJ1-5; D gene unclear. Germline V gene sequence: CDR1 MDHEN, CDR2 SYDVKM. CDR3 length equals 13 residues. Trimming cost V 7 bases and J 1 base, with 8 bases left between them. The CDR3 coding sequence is TGTGCCAGCAAGGTCTTAAGCAATCAGCCCCAGCATTTT. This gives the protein CASKVLSNQPQHF.

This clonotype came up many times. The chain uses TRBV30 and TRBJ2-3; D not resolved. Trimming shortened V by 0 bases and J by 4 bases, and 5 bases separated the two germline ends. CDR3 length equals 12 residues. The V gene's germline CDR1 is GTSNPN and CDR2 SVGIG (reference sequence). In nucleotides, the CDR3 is TGTGCCTGGAGTGTTGGGGCAGATACGCAGTATTTT. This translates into CAWSVGADTQYF.

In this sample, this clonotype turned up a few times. In DNA, the CDR3 is TGTGCCAGCAGTGGTGTGGTGACTGGGGAACGAGAGCAGTACTTC. As protein: CASSGVVTGEREQYF. The gene calls are TRBV2 and TRBJ2-7; the D is unclear. Deletions cut 4 bases from V and 7 bases from J, with 20 bases between. The length of the CDR3 is 15 residues. Per germline, CDR1 SNHLY and CDR2 FYNNEI.

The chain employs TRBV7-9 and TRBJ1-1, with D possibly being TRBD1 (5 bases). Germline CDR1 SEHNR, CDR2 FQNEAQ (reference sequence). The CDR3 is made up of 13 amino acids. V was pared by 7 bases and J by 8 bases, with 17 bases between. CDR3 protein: CASTAYGGQEAFF. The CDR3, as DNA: TGTGCCAGCACCGCCTACGGGGGTCAGGAAGCTTTCTTT. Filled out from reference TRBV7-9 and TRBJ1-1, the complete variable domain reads DTGVSQNPRHKITKRGQNVTFRCDPISEHNRLYWYRQTLGQGPEFLTYFQNEAQLEKSRLLSDRFSAERPKGSFSTLEIQRTEQGDSAMYLCASTAYGGQEAFFGQGTRLTVV.

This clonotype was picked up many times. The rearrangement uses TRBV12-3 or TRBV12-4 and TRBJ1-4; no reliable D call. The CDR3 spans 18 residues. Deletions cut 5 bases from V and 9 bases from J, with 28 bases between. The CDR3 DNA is TGTGCCAGCAGTCCTCCGGACGGCGCTCAGCTCACCCTTAAAAAACTGTTTTTT. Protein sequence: CASSPPDGAQLTLKKLFF.

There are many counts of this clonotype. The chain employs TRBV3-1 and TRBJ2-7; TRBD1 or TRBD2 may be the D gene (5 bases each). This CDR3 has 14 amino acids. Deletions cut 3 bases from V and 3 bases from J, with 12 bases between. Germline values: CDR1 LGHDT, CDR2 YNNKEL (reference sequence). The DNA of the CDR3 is TGTGCCAGCAGCCAGGGGACCCGATACTACGAGCAGTACTTC. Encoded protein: CASSQGTRYYEQYF.

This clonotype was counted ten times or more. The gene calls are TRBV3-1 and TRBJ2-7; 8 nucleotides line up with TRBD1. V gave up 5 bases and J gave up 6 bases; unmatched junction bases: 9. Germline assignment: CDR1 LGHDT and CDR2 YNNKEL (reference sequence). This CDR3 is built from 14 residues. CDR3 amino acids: CASSSTDRGREQYF. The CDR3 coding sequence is TGTGCCAGCAGCTCAACCGACAGGGGCCGCGAGCAGTACTTC.

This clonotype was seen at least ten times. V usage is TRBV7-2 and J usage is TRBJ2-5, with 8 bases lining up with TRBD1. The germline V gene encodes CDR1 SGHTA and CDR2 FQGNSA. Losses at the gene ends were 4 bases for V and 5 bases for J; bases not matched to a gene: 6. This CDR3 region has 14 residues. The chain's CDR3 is CASSSRTGSETQYF. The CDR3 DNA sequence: TGTGCCAGCAGCTCTAGGACAGGGTCTGAGACCCAGTACTTC. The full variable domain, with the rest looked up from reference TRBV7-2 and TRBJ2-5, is GAGVSQSPSNKVTEKGKDVELRCDPISGHTALYWYRQSLGQGLEFLIYFQGNSAPDKSGLPSDRFSAERTGGSVSTLTIQRTQQEDSAVYLCASSSRTGSETQYFGPGTRLLVL.

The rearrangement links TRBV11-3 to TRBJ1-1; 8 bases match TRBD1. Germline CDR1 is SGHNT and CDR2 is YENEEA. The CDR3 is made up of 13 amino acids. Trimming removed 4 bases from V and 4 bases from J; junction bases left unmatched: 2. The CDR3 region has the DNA TGTGCCAGCAGCTGGGGACAGGCCACTGAAGCTTTCTTT. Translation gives CASSWGQATEAFF.